This T cell receptor beta chain was captured by sequencing in a study of cytomegalovirus exposure and HLA in healthy donors. Broader study findings: The classifier, whose performance was assessed in both the original and validation cohorts, reportedly diagnosed cytomegalovirus status with high specificity and sensitivity. It has been reported that TCR beta sequences accurately predicted the HLA-A and HLA-B alleles of most subjects. V- and J-gene trimming in TCR beta was tied to a missense DCLRE1C variant by an analysis performed later.

This CDR3 spans 12 amino acids. Trimming cost V 7 bases and J 4 bases, with 11 bases left between them. Germline values: CDR1 SGHDT, CDR2 YYEEEE. The PCR made use of 60 Vbeta and 13 Jbeta primers. TCRdb's table, derived via immunoSEQ multiplex PCR, lists solely in-frame clones and lacks some. Of roughly 170,000 clones in the sample, over 70% are singletons; the top ten hold about 7%. This clone was detected only a few times. What it binds is not known. This sequence was found in a man aged 25-40 years in good health and CMV-seropositive. Sequenced input: PBMCs. This rearrangement joins TRBV5-6 to TRBJ1-2; the D gene is possibly TRBD1 (5 bases). The CDR3, as DNA: TGTGCCAGCGCCAGCGGGGGCTATGGCTACACCTTC. This gives the protein CASASGGYGYTF.